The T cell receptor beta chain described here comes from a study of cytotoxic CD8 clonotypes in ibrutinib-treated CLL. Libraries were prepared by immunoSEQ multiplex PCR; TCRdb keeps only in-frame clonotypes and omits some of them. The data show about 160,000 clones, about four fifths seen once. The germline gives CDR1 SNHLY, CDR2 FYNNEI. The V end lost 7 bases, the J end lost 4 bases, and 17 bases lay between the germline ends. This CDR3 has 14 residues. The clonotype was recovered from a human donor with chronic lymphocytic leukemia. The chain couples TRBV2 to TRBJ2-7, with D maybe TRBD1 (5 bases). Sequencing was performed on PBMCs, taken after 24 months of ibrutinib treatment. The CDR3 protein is CASTTQGLGYEQYF. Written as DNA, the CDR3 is TGTGCCAGCACAACCCAGGGCCTCGGGTACGAGCAGTACTTC.